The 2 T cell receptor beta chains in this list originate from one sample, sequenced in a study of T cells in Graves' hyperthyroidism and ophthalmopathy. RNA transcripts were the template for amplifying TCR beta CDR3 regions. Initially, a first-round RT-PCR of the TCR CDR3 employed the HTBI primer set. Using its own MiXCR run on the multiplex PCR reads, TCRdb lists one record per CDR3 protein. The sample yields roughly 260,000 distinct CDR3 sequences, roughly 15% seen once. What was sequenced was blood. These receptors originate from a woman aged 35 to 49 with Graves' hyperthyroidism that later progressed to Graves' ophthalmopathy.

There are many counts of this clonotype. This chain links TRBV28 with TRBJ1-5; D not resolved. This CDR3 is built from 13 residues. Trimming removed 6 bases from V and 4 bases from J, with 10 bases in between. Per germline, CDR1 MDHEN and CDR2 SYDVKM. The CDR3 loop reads CASRRLGNQPQHF. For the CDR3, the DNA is TGTGCCAGCAGACGACTGGGGAATCAGCCCCAGCATTTT.

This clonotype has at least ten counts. CDR3 DNA: TGTGCCAGTAGTCGGACTTGGGGGAGCCCTCAGCCCCAGCATTTT. Protein product: CASSRTWGSPQPQHF. V usage is TRBV19 and J usage is TRBJ1-5; TRBD1 is a possible D gene (5 bases). CDR3 size: 15 residues. Germline lookup yields CDR1 LNHDA and CDR2 SQIVND (reference sequence). V shed 5 bases and J shed 6 bases, with 17 bases lying between them.